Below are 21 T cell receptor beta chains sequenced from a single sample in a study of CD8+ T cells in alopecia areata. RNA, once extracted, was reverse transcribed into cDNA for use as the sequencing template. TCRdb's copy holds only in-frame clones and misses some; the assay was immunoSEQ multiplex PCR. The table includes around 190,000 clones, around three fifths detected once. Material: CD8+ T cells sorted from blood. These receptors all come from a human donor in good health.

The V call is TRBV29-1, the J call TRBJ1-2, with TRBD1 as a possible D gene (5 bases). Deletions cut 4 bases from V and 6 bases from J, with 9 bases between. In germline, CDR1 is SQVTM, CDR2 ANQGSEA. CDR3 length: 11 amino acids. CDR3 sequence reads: CSVVLGDGYTF. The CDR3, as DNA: TGCAGCGTTGTTCTAGGGGATGGCTACACCTTC.

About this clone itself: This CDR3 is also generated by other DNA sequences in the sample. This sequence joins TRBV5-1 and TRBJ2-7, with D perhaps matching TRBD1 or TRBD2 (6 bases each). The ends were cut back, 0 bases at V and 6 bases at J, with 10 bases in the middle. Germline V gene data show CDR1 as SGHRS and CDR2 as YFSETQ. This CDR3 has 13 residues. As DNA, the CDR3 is TGCGCCAGCAGCTTGGGCGGAGGGGGCGAGCAGTACTTC. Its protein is CASSLGGGGEQYF.

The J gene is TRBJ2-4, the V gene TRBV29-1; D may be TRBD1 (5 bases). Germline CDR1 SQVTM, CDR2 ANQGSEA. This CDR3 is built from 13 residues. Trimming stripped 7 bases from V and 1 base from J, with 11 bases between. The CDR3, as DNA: TGCAGCGCCTGGACATTGGCCAAAAACATTCAGTACTTC. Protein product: CSAWTLAKNIQYF.

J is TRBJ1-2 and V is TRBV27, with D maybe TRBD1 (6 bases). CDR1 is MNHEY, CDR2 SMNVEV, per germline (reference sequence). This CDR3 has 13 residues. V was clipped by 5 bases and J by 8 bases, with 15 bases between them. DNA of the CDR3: TGTGCCAGCAGTCTTCTAAAGGGGGACGGCTACACCTTC. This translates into CASSLLKGDGYTF.

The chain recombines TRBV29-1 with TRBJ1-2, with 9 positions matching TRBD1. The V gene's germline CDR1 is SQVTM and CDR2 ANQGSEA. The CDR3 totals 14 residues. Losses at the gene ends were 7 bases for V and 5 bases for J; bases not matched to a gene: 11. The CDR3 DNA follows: TGCAGCGCCCTTGAGGGACAGGGTTATTATGGCTACACCTTC. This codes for CSALEGQGYYGYTF. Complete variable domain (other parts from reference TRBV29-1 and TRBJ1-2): SAVISQKPSRDICQRGTSLTIQCQVDSQVTMMFWYRQQPGQSLTLIATANQGSEATYESGFVIDKFPISRPNLTFSTLTVSNMSPEDSSIYLCSALEGQGYYGYTFGSGTRLTVV.

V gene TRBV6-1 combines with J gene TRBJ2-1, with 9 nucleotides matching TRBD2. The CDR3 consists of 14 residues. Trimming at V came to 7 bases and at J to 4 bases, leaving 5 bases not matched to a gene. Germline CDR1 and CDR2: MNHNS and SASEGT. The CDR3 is CASNLAGLYNEQFF. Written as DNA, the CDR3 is TGTGCCAGCAACCTAGCGGGGCTGTACAATGAGCAGTTCTTC.

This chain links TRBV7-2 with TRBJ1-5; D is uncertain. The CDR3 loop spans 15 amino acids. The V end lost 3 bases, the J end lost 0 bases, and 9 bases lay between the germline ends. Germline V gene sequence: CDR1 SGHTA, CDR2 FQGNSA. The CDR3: CASSFRAYSNQPQHF. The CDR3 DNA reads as TGTGCCAGCAGCTTCCGGGCTTATAGCAATCAGCCCCAGCATTTT.

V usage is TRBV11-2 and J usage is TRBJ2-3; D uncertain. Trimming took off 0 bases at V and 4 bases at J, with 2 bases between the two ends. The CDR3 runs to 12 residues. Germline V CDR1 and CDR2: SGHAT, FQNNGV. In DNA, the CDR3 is TGTGCCAGCAGCTTAGAGGCAGATACGCAGTATTTT. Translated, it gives CASSLEADTQYF.

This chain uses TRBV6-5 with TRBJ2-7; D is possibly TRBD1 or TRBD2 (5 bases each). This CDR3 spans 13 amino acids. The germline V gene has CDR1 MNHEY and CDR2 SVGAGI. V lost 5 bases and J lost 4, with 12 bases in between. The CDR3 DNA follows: TGTGCCAGCAGTGGGGGAAGGGCATACGAGCAGTACTTC. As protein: CASSGGRAYEQYF.

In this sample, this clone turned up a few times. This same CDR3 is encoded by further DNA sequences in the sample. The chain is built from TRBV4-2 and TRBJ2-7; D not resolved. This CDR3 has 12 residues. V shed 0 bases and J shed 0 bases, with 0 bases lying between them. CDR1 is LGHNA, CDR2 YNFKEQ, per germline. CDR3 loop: CASSQDSYEQYF. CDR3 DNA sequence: TGTGCCAGCAGCCAAGACTCCTACGAGCAGTACTTC.

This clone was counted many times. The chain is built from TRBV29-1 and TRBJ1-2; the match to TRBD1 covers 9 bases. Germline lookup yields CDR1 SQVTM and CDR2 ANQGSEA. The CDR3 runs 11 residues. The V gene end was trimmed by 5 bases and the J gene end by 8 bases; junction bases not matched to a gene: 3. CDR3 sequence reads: CSVRQGVGYTF. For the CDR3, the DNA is TGCAGCGTTCGACAGGGGGTAGGCTACACCTTC.

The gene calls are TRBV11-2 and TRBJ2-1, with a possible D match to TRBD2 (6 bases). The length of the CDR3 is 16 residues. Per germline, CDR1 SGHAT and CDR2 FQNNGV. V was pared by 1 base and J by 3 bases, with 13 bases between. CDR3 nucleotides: TGTGCCAGCAGCTTAGTACCCGGGACTTACTACAATGAGCAGTTCTTC. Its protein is CASSLVPGTYYNEQFF.

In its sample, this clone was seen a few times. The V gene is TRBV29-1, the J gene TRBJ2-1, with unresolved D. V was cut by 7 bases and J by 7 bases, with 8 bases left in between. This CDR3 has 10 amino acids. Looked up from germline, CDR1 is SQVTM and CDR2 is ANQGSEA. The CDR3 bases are TGCAGCGGGGCAAGGAATGAGCAGTTCTTC. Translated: CSGARNEQFF.

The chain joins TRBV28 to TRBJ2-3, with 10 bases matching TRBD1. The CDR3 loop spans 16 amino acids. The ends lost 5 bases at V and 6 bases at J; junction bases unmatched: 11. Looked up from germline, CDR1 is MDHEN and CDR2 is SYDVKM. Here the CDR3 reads CASSLGTGAAPDTQYF. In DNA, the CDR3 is TGTGCCAGCAGTCTCGGGACAGGGGCCGCGCCGGATACGCAGTATTTT.

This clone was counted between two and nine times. CDR3 sequence (DNA): TGTGCCAGCATGGCAGGGCCGAACTATGGCTACACCTTC. Protein: CASMAGPNYGYTF. The chain employs TRBV25-1 and TRBJ1-2; weak D call: TRBD1 (5 bases). Germline lookup yields CDR1 MGHDK and CDR2 SYGVNS. V lost 7 bases to trimming and J lost 2 bases, with 11 bases between them. The CDR3 is 13 amino acids.

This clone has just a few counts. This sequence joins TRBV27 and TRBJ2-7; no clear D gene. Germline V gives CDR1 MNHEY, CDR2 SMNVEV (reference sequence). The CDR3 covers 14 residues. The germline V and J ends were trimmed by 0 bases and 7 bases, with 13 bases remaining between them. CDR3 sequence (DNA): TGTGCCAGCAGTTTATCGCTGGCTTTTCGAGAGCAGTACTTC. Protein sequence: CASSLSLAFREQYF.

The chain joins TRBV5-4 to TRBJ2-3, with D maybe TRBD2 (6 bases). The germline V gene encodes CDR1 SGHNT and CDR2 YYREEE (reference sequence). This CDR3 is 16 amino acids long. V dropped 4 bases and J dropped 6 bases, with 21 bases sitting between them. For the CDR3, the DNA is TGTGCCAGCAGCCTGGTGGCGGGATGGACTGGGGATACGCAGTATTTT. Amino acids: CASSLVAGWTGDTQYF.

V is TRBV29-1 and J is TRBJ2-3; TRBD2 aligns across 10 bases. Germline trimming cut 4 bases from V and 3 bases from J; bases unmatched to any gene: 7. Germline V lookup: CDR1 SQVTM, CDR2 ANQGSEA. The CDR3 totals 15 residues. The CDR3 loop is CSVVPAGGPTDTQYF. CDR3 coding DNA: TGCAGCGTTGTTCCAGCGGGGGGGCCAACAGATACGCAGTATTTT.

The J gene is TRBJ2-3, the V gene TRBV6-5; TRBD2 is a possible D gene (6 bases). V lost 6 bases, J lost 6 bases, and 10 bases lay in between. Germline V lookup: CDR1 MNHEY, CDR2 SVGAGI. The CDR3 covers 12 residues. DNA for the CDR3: TGTGCCAGCAGGGTCGCGGGGGATACGCAGTATTTT. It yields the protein CASRVAGDTQYF.

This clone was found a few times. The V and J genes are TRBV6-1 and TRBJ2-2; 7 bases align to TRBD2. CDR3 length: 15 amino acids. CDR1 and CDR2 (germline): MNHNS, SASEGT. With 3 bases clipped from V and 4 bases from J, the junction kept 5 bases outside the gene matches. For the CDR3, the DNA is TGTGCCAGCAGTGAGCTTGGGGAGGGCACCGGGGAGCTGTTTTTT. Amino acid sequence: CASSELGEGTGELFF.

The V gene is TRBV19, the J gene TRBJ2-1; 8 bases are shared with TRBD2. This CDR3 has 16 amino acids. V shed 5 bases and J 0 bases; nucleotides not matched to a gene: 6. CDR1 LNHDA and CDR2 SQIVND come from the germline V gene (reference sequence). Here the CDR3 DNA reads TGTGCCAGTAGTGGGCTAGCGGGTAGCTCCTACAATGAGCAGTTCTTC. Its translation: CASSGLAGSSYNEQFF.